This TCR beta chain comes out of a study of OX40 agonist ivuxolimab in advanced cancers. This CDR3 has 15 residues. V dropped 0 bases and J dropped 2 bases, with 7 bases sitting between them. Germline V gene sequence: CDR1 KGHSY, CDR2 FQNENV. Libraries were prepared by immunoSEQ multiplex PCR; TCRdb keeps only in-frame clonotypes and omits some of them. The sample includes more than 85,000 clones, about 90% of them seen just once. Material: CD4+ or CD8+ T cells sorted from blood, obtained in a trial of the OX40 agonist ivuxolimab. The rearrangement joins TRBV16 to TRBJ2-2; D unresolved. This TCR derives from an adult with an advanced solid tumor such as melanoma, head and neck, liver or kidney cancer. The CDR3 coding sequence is TGTGCCAGCAGCCAATCGAGAGCCAACACCGGGGAGCTGTTTTTT. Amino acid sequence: CASSQSRANTGELFF.